Listed below are T cell receptor beta chains from one sample, sequenced in a study of blood T cell repertoires in COVID-19. The table came from immunoSEQ multiplex PCR; TCRdb's copy has only in-frame clones and leaves some out. This table holds 150,000 to 200,000 clones, about 86% found once. Material for sequencing was peripheral blood. These receptors originate from a man between 18 and 29 years old with active or convalescent COVID-19. The CDR3 runs from the conserved cysteine through the conserved F or W. Fields, in order: D gene, CDR3 length, V gene, J gene, CDR3 DNA, CDR3 protein. A D gene is named only where the DNA matches it firmly.

NA,14,TRBV3-1/TRBV3-2,TRBJ2-5,TGTGCCAGCAGCCAAGGGGCCGCCCAAGAGACCCAGTACTTC,CASSQGAAQETQYF
NA,14,TRBV24-1,TRBJ2-5,TGTGCCACCAGTGATTGGAGGGGGCAAGCGACCCAGTACTTC,CATSDWRGQATQYF
TRBD2,22,TRBV7-3,TRBJ2-1,TGTGCCAGCAGCTTAGGCCGACGGGCGGGACTAGCGGGCCCGAGCTCCTACAATGAGCAGTTCTTC,CASSLGRRAGLAGPSSYNEQFF
TRBD2,14,TRBV13,TRBJ2-3,TGTGCCAGCAGCCTGGGGGGGAACACAGATACGCAGTATTTT,CASSLGGNTDTQYF
NA,15,TRBV12-5,TRBJ2-2,TGTGCTAGTGGCTACATGACAGAGGACACCGGGGAGCTGTTTTTT,CASGYMTEDTGELFF
TRBD1,14,TRBV9,TRBJ1-1,TGTGCCAGCAGCGTTCAGGGGGCGCTCACTGAAGCTTTCTTT,CASSVQGALTEAFF
NA,16,TRBV5-4,TRBJ2-5,TGTGCCAGCAGCTTGGGTGGGGGCCCGTACCAAGAGACCCAGTACTTC,CASSLGGGPYQETQYF
NA,10,TRBV24-1,TRBJ2-1,TGTGCCACCAGTGATCCAAACAAAGTCTTC,CATSDPNKVF
NA,14,TRBV11-2,TRBJ2-3,TGTGCCAGCAACCGGGACACTACGACAGATACGCAGTATTTT,CASNRDTTTDTQYF
NA,17,TRBV7-2,TRBJ1-5,TGTGCCAGCAGCCTCAACCCCGGTGTCTACCTGGATCAGCCCCAGCATTTT,CASSLNPGVYLDQPQHF
TRBD1,15,TRBV18,TRBJ1-4,TGTGCCAGCTCACCACCTGGGACAGGGAATGAAAAACTGTTTTTT,CASSPPGTGNEKLFF
NA,14,TRBV6-5,TRBJ1-5,TGTGCCAGCAAGAGGGAGGCAGGCAATCAGCCCCAGCATTTT,CASKREAGNQPQHF
NA,15,TRBV7-2,TRBJ1-1,TGTGCCAGCAGAACAGGCTCGTTTTCGAACACTGAAGCTTTCTTT,CASRTGSFSNTEAFF
NA,14,TRBV5-4,TRBJ1-1,TGTGCCAGCAGCCCACGGGGAGGGAACACTGAAGCTTTCTTT,CASSPRGGNTEAFF
NA,15,TRBV19,TRBJ2-1,TGTGCCAGTAGTATCTCCGGGAGCTCCTACAATGAGCAGTTCTTC,CASSISGSSYNEQFF
NA,15,TRBV7-8,TRBJ1-5,TGTGCCAGCAGCTTAGTTACGGAGTATAATCAGCCCCAGCATTTT,CASSLVTEYNQPQHF
NA,14,TRBV27,TRBJ2-3,TGTGCCAGCAGTAGTCTGGGCGTCACAGATACGCAGTATTTT,CASSSLGVTDTQYF